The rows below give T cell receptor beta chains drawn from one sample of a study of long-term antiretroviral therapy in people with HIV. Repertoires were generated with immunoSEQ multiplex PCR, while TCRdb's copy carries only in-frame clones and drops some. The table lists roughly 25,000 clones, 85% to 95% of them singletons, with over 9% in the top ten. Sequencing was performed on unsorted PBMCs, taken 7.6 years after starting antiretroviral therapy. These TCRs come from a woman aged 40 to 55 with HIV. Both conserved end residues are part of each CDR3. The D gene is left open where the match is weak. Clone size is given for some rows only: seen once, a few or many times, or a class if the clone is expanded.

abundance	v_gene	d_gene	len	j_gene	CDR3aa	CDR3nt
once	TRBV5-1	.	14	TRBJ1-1	CASSRLGENTEAFF	TGCGCCAGCAGTCGTCTTGGGGAGAACACTGAAGCTTTCTTT
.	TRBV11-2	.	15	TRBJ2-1	CASSLGASGYNEQFF	TGTGCCAGCAGCTTAGGGGCCTCGGGGTACAATGAGCAGTTCTTC
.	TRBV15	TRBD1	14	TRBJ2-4	CATSSGQGPGIQYF	TGTGCCACCAGCAGCGGACAGGGCCCGGGCATTCAGTACTTC
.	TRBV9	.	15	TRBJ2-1	CASSVAGDSYNEQFF	TGTGCCAGCAGCGTAGCCGGGGACTCCTACAATGAGCAGTTCTTC
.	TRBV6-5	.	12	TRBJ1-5	CASGGAGQPQHF	TGTGCCAGCGGAGGGGCGGGCCAGCCCCAGCATTTT
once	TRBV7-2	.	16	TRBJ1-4	CASSLRVGTPSEKLFF	TGTGCCAGCAGCTTAAGGGTCGGGACTCCCTCCGAAAAACTGTTTTTT
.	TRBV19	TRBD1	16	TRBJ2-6	CASKFQGARGANVLTF	TGTGCCAGTAAGTTTCAGGGGGCGCGCGGGGCCAACGTCCTGACTTTC
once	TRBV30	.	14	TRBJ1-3	CAWKGPSSGNTIYF	TGTGCCTGGAAGGGACCGAGCTCTGGAAACACCATATATTTT
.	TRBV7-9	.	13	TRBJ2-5	CASSLNPGGTQYF	TGTGCCAGCAGCTTAAATCCCGGGGGGACCCAGTACTTC
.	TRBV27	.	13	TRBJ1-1	CASRGEMNTEAFF	TGTGCCAGCAGGGGGGAAATGAACACTGAAGCTTTCTTT
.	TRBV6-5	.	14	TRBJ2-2	CASSYLRGDGELFF	TGTGCCAGCAGTTACCTCCGGGGTGATGGGGAGCTGTTTTTT
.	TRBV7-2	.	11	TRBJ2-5	CASSQQETQYF	TGTGCCAGCAGCCAACAAGAGACCCAGTACTTC
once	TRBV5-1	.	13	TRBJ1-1	CASSLAGNTEAFF	TGCGCCAGCAGCTTGGCAGGGAACACTGAAGCTTTCTTT
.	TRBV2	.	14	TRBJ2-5	CASSETNHQETQYF	TGTGCCAGCAGTGAGACTAACCATCAAGAGACCCAGTACTTC
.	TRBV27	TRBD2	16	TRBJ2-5	CASRRLAGGVGETQYF	TGTGCCAGCAGAAGACTAGCGGGGGGGGTTGGTGAGACCCAGTACTTC
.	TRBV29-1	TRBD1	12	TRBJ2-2	CSGGQGNGELFF	TGCAGCGGTGGACAGGGGAACGGGGAGCTGTTTTTT
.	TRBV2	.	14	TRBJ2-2	CASKDSLSTGELFF	TGTGCCAGCAAGGACAGCCTGAGCACCGGGGAGCTGTTTTTT